A single T cell receptor beta chain is shown here with its context. Its specificity is not known. In the same sample, other DNA sequences code for this CDR3. This sample is drawn from a study of cytomegalovirus exposure and HLA in healthy donors. General study findings and limits: Some V segments (TRBV6-2 and TRBV6-3 among them) were excluded as indistinguishable.

PCR involved 60 Vbeta and 13 Jbeta primers. Repertoires were generated with immunoSEQ multiplex PCR, while TCRdb's copy carries only in-frame clones and drops some. The profile shows roughly 200,000 clones, 77% of them singletons. V gave up 2 bases and J gave up 4 bases, with 6 bases separating them. Per the germline V gene, CDR1 is SEHNR and CDR2 is FQNEAQ (reference sequence). The CDR3 is made up of 13 amino acids. Sequencing was performed on PBMCs. The receptor's source is a woman aged 55-70 years in good health and CMV-seropositive. This chain uses TRBV7-9 with TRBJ1-3; D is unclear. The CDR3 sequence is CASSLSTGNTIYF. In nucleotides, the CDR3 is TGTGCCAGCAGCTTATCCACAGGAAACACCATATATTTT.